These 10 T cell receptor beta chains were all obtained from the same sample, sequenced in a study of Ad26.COV2.S vaccination and SARS-CoV-2 variants. Treatment indicated: 15 to 20 received Ad26.COV2.S at low or high dose, single or two shots; about 5 received placebo; per-sample allocation not given. Material that was analyzed had been drawn on day 63 after the first vaccine or placebo injection. Generated by immunoSEQ multiplex PCR, the TCRdb table keeps only in-frame clones and is missing some. The sample records over 400,000 clones, around 93% being singletons. Sequencing was performed on peripheral blood, taken in a trial of Ad26.COV2.S vaccine versus placebo. The source of these receptors is a person aged 18 to 65 who received the Ad26.COV2.S COVID-19 vaccine or a placebo.

This clone was observed a single time. The chain links TRBV18 to TRBJ1-2; TRBD1 agrees at 9 bases. The junction had 7 bases not matched to a gene; V was cut back by 1 base and J by 7 bases. The CDR3 totals 15 residues. From germline, CDR1 is KGHSH and CDR2 LQKENI. The CDR3 sequence is CASSPLGDRAFGYTF. CDR3 bases: TGTGCCAGCTCACCACTGGGGGACAGGGCATTTGGCTACACCTTC.

J is TRBJ1-5 and V is TRBV7-2; TRBD1 is a possible D gene (5 bases). CDR1 is SGHTA, CDR2 FQGNSA, per germline. Trimming stripped 5 bases from V and 2 bases from J, with 10 bases between. CDR3 length: 14 residues. For the CDR3, the DNA is TGTGCCAGCAGCGACAGAGGGGGCAATCAGCCCCAGCATTTT. Its translation: CASSDRGGNQPQHF.

V is TRBV19 and J is TRBJ1-1; maybe TRBD1 (5 bases). The CDR3 covers 17 residues. Germline V gives CDR1 LNHDA, CDR2 SQIVND (reference sequence). V was cut by 6 bases and J by 0 bases, with 20 bases left in between. The CDR3 DNA sequence: TGTGCCAGTAGCCCCGGTTTCGAGGGGAGGATGAACACTGAAGCTTTCTTT. It codes for CASSPGFEGRMNTEAFF. Using reference TRBV19 and TRBJ1-1 for the parts outside the CDR3, the full variable domain is DGGITQSPKYLFRKEGQNVTLSCEQNLNHDAMYWYRQDPGQGLRLIYYSQIVNDFQKGDIAEGYSVSREKKESFPLTVTSAQKNPTAFYLCASSPGFEGRMNTEAFFGQGTRLTVV.

The rearrangement links TRBV7-9 to TRBJ2-5; 7 bases match TRBD1. V shed 3 bases and J 6 bases; nucleotides not matched to a gene: 7. CDR3 length: 14 residues. Germline CDR1 SEHNR, CDR2 FQNEAQ (reference sequence). CDR3 coding DNA: TGTGCCAGCAGCTTCAAGGGGGCCGGGAAGACCCAGTACTTC. As protein: CASSFKGAGKTQYF.

The gene calls are TRBV7-8 and TRBJ2-3; D may be TRBD1 or TRBD2 (5 bases each). The CDR3 loop spans 14 amino acids. The V gene's germline CDR1 is SGHVS and CDR2 FQNEAQ. Trimming took 4 bases from V and 4 from J, leaving 12 bases between them. The chain's CDR3 is CASSSDQGADTQYF. CDR3 in DNA: TGTGCCAGCAGCTCCGATCAGGGAGCAGATACGCAGTATTTT.

This chain uses TRBV30 with TRBJ1-3; no firm D call. Germline V gene sequence: CDR1 GTSNPN, CDR2 SVGIG (reference sequence). The CDR3 runs 15 residues. Trimming removed 2 bases from V and 2 bases from J, with 13 bases in between. The CDR3 loop reads CAWSPDILTGNTIYF. The CDR3 nucleotides read TGTGCCTGGAGTCCCGACATCTTGACTGGAAACACCATATATTTT.

Note on this clone: Within the sample, other DNA sequences also encode this same CDR3. V gene TRBV19 combines with J gene TRBJ2-5; D is possibly TRBD2 (6 bases). The CDR3 consists of 14 residues. Trimming stripped 5 bases from V and 2 bases from J, with 12 bases between. Per germline, CDR1 LNHDA and CDR2 SQIVND (reference sequence). The CDR3 reads CASSPTGTQETQYF. CDR3 sequence (DNA): TGTGCCAGTAGTCCTACCGGGACTCAAGAGACCCAGTACTTC.

This clone has just one count. The genes are TRBV4-1 and TRBJ1-1, with D possibly being TRBD1 (5 bases). The CDR3 is 15 residues long. The ends were cut back, 0 bases at V and 0 bases at J, with 8 bases in the middle. Germline-derived CDR1 and CDR2 are MGHRA and YSYEKL. The CDR3 sequence: CASSQDSGMNTEAFF. The CDR3 nucleotides are TGCGCCAGCAGCCAAGATTCAGGGATGAACACTGAAGCTTTCTTT.

J is TRBJ1-1 and V is TRBV12-3 or TRBV12-4; D remains unclear. V was clipped by 7 bases and J by 3 bases, with 9 bases between them. The CDR3 extends over 12 amino acids. CDR3 coding DNA: TGTGCCAGCACCCCCCGAGACACTGAAGCTTTCTTT. Protein sequence: CASTPRDTEAFF.

The V and J genes are TRBV4-3 and TRBJ2-1; the match to TRBD2 covers 12 bases. CDR1 is LGHNA and CDR2 is YSLEER in the germline V gene. The CDR3 extends over 16 amino acids. V lost 6 bases and J lost 7; bases outside the gene matches: 10. The CDR3 spells CASRLELAGGRNEQFF. The CDR3 DNA follows: TGCGCCAGCAGACTTGAGCTAGCGGGGGGGCGAAATGAGCAGTTCTTC.